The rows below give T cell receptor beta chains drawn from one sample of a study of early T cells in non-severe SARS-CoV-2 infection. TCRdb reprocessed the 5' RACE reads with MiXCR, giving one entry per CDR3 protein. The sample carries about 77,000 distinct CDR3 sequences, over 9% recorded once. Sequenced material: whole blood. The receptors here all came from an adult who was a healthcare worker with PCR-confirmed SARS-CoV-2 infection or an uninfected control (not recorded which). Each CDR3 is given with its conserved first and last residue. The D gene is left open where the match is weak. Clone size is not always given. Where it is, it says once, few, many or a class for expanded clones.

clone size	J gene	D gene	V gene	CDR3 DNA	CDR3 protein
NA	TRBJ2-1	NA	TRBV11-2	TGTGCCAGCAGCCCCAAGAGGGGGAGCTCCTACAATGAGCAGTTCTTC	CASSPKRGSSYNEQFF
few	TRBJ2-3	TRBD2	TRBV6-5	TGTGCCAGCAGTTACGAGGGAGGGCGGGCGACAGATACGCAGTATTTT	CASSYEGGRATDTQYF
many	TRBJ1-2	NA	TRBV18	TGTGCCAGCTCACCCACAGTAAGTTCCGGGACCGATTATGGCTACACCTTC	CASSPTVSSGTDYGYTF
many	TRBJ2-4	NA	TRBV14	TGTGCCAGCAGCCCCCCGGCGGGACTAGCCAAAAACATTCAGTACTTC	CASSPPAGLAKNIQYF
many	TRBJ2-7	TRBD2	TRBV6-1	TGTGCCAGCGGGGGGGAGGGATACGAGCAGTACTTC	CASGGEGYEQYF
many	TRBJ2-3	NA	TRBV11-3	TGTGCCAGCAGCTTGACAGCGTTTGCAGATACGCAGTATTTT	CASSLTAFADTQYF
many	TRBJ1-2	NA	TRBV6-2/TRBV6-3	TGTGCCAGCAGTTACGATGACTATGGCTACACCTTC	CASSYDDYGYTF
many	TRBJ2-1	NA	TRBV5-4	TGTGCCAGCAGGCAGACGATCGGGAGCTCCTACAATGAGCAGTTCTTC	CASRQTIGSSYNEQFF
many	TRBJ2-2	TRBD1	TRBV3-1	TGTGCCAGCAGCCCCAGACAGGGATTCATTGGGGAGCTGTTTTTT	CASSPRQGFIGELFF
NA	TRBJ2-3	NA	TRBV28	TGTGCCAGCAGTCCCACCGGGGGCGGCACAGATACGCAGTATTTT	CASSPTGGGTDTQYF
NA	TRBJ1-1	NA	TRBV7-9	TGTGCCAGCAGCTTTATAACAGGGAGTACCACTGAAGCTTTCTTT	CASSFITGSTTEAFF
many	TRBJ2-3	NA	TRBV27	TGTGCCAGCAGTTTCAGCGGCCTCACAGATACGCAGTATTTT	CASSFSGLTDTQYF
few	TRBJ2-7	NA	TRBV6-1	TGTGCCAGCACCCTGGGGAGTCCGGTCTACGAGCAGTACTTC	CASTLGSPVYEQYF
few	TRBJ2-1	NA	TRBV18	TGTGCCAGCTCACCTCAGGGAGGAGGTAATTACAATGAGCAGTTCTTC	CASSPQGGGNYNEQFF
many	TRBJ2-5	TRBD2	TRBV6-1	TGTGCCAGCAGTGAAGCCTCTAGCGGGACGGGGGAGACCCAGTACTTC	CASSEASSGTGETQYF
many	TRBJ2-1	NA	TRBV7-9	TGTGCCAGCAGCCCCGGGAGAGGGCCTTACAATGAGCAGTTCTTC	CASSPGRGPYNEQFF
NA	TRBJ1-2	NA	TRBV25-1	TGTGCCAGCAGTGACCTCCATTATGGCTACACCTTC	CASSDLHYGYTF
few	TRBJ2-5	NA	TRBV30	TGTGCCTGGAGTGTACTATTCGGAGCGGAACAGGGGACCCAGTACTTC	CAWSVLFGAEQGTQYF
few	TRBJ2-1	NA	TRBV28	TGTGCCAGCAGGACTAGCAATGAGCAGTTCTTC	CASRTSNEQFF
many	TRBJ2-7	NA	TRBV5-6	TGTGCCAGCAGCCGCCGGGGCTACGAGCAGTACTTC	CASSRRGYEQYF
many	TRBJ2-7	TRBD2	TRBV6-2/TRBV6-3	TGTGCCAGCACACGGACTAGCGGGAGCGAGCAGTACTTC	CASTRTSGSEQYF
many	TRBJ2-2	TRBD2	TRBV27	TGTGCCAGCCGGCCTAGCGGGAGGTTGGGGGAGCTGTTTTTT	CASRPSGRLGELFF
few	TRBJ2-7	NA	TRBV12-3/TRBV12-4	TGTGCCAGCACCAGGGACACCGCCTACGAGCAGTACTTC	CASTRDTAYEQYF
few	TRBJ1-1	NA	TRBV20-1	TGCAGTGCTAGAGACCCTAGAGGGGGGGCCACTGAAGCTTTCTTT	CSARDPRGGATEAFF
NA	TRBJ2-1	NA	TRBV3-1	TGTGCCAGCAGCCAAGAAGGCCCTTTGAATGAGCAGTTCTTC	CASSQEGPLNEQFF
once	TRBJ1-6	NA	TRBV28	TGTGCCAGTAGGGGCTTTGATTCACCCCTCCACTTT	CASRGFDSPLHF
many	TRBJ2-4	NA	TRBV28	TGTGCCAGCAGTTTTTTGGCGGGTTTCAAAAACATTCAGTACTTC	CASSFLAGFKNIQYF
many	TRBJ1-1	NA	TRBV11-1	TGTGCCAGCAGCGGGGACACTGAAGCTTTCTTT	CASSGDTEAFF
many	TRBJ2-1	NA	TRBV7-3	TGTGCCAGCAGGAAGGATAGCTCCTACAATGAGCAGTTCTTC	CASRKDSSYNEQFF
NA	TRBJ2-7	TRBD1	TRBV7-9	TGTGCCAGCAGCTTAGGTCCAGGGGGCCGGGAGCAGTACTTC	CASSLGPGGREQYF
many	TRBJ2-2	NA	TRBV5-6	TGTGCCAGCAGCTCCCTCCCCCGGGTGTCGGGCACCGGGGAGCTGTTTTTT	CASSSLPRVSGTGELFF
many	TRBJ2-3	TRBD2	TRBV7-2	TGTGCCAGCAGCGCCCGGACTAGCGGTACGCAGTATTTT	CASSARTSGTQYF
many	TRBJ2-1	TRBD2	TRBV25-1	TGTGCCAGCAGGCTAGCGGGAGGGAGTGGGAATGAGCAGTTCTTC	CASRLAGGSGNEQFF
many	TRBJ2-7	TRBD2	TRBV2	TGTGCCAGCAGTGAAGAACTTATAGCGGGCTTCTACGAGCAGTACTTC	CASSEELIAGFYEQYF
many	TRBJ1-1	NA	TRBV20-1	TGCAGTGCTAGAGATGCCAGGGCGTCGGAGCGCACTGAAGCTTTCTTT	CSARDARASERTEAFF
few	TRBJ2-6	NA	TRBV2	TGTGCCAGCAGTCCGCCGTACAGGGCTGGGGCCAACGTCCTGACTTTC	CASSPPYRAGANVLTF
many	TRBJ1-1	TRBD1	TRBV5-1	TGCGCCAGCAGCCTAGGGACAGGGGGCAGTGCTTTCTTT	CASSLGTGGSAFF
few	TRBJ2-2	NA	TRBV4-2	TGTGCCAGCAGCCGCTTGGAGGGCACCGGGGAGCTGTTTTTT	CASSRLEGTGELFF
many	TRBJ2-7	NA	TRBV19	TGTGCCAGTAGTTCGGGGGGCCAGGTTTACGAGCAGTACTTC	CASSSGGQVYEQYF
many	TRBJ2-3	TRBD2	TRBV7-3	TGTGCCAGCAGCTTAGGTTCCTCGGGAGGGCGAGCAGATACGCAGTATTTT	CASSLGSSGGRADTQYF
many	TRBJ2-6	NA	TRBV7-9	TGTGCCAGCAGTCGGACAGCTGGGGCCAACGTCCTGACTTTC	CASSRTAGANVLTF